What follows are 18 T cell receptor beta chains derived from one specimen sequenced in a study of blood T cell repertoires in COVID-19. Sequencing used immunoSEQ multiplex PCR; TCRdb keeps in-frame clones, though not all of them. The sample has approximately 250,000 clones, 80% to 90% seen once; the top ten hold around 2.4%. The sample consisted of peripheral blood. The source is a man aged 40-49 years who had recovered from COVID-19.

The chain couples TRBV7-9 to TRBJ2-1, with a tentative D call TRBD2 (6 bases). V was shortened by 8 bases and J by 9 bases, with 20 bases between the two germline ends. The length of the CDR3 is 14 residues. Germline V gene data show CDR1 as SEHNR and CDR2 as FQNEAQ (reference sequence). Here the CDR3 reads CASSYFAGSPEQFF. The CDR3 DNA sequence: TGTGCCAGCTCCTACTTTGCGGGGAGTCCTGAGCAGTTCTTC.

This chain links TRBV2 with TRBJ1-4, with 7 bases aligning to TRBD1. Germline lookup yields CDR1 SNHLY and CDR2 FYNNEI. This CDR3 is 15 amino acids long. J gave up 0 bases and V 10 bases, and 8 bases lay outside the gene matches. The CDR3 DNA sequence: TGTGCCACCGGACAGGCAGCATCAACTAATGAAAAACTGTTTTTT. It yields the protein CATGQAASTNEKLFF.

This chain links TRBV9 with TRBJ2-3, with 10 positions matching TRBD2. Unmatched junction bases numbered 3, after V lost 0 bases and J lost 2 bases. Germline CDR1 and CDR2: SGDLS and YYNGEE. This CDR3 spans 16 amino acids. The CDR3 bases are TGTGCCAGCAGCGTAGATCTAGCGGGGGCCACAGATACGCAGTATTTT. Amino acids: CASSVDLAGATDTQYF. Filled out from reference TRBV9 and TRBJ2-3, the complete variable domain reads DSGVTQTPKHLITATGQRVTLRCSPRSGDLSVYWYQQSLDQGLQFLIQYYNGEERAKGNILERFSAQQFPDLHSELNLSSLELGDSALYFCASSVDLAGATDTQYFGPGTRLTVL.

The J gene is TRBJ2-2, the V gene TRBV7-9; D gene uncertain. This CDR3 comprises 12 residues. The germline V gene has CDR1 SEHNR and CDR2 FQNEAQ (reference sequence). Trimming pared 1 base from V and 6 bases from J, leaving 3 bases between. CDR3 residues: CASSLVSGELFF. As DNA, the CDR3 is TGTGCCAGCAGCTTAGTATCCGGGGAGCTGTTTTTT.

This chain links TRBV4-1 with TRBJ1-2; D unresolved. This CDR3 region has 15 residues. Germline V CDR1 and CDR2: MGHRA, YSYEKL. V shed 5 bases and J shed 4 bases, with 17 bases lying between them. DNA for the CDR3: TGCGCCAGCAGCTCCCTGGGAGAAGAGTTCTATGGCTACACCTTC. It codes for CASSSLGEEFYGYTF.

The gene calls are TRBV12-3 or TRBV12-4 and TRBJ1-2, with unresolved D. V lost 8 bases, J lost 5 bases, and 15 bases lay in between. The length of the CDR3 is 13 residues. The CDR3, as DNA: TGTGCCAGCCGCTTCGAGGGCGCGTATGGCTACACCTTC. It yields the protein CASRFEGAYGYTF.

This chain uses TRBV6-5 with TRBJ2-2, with D maybe TRBD2 (5 bases). Germline loops: CDR1 MNHEY, CDR2 SVGAGI. The CDR3 runs 13 residues. The germline V and J ends were trimmed by 7 bases and 1 base, with 7 bases remaining between them. CDR3 DNA: TGTGCCAGCAATCGGGGGAACACCGGGGAGCTGTTTTTT. Translating it yields CASNRGNTGELFF.

This chain joins TRBV3-1 (or the pseudogene TRBV3-2) and TRBJ1-2; D remains ambiguous. This CDR3 has 17 residues. Looked up from germline, CDR1 is LGHDT and CDR2 is YNNKEL (reference sequence). The ends were cut back, 0 bases at V and 5 bases at J, with 19 bases in the middle. CDR3 amino acids: CASSQDAEVPLAYGYTF. The CDR3 DNA sequence: TGTGCCAGCAGCCAAGATGCGGAGGTCCCACTGGCTTATGGCTACACCTTC.

The rearrangement uses TRBV4-1 and TRBJ1-1; possibly TRBD1 for D (5 bases). The CDR3 is 13 amino acids. The V end was cut by 4 bases, the J end by 4 bases, with 10 bases between. CDR1 and CDR2 (germline): MGHRA, YSYEKL. CDR3 sequence (DNA): TGCGCCAGCAGCCCCACCGGGGGCACTGAAGCTTTCTTT. Protein: CASSPTGGTEAFF.

The V gene is TRBV6-2 or TRBV6-3, the J gene TRBJ1-5; D perhaps matches TRBD1 (5 bases). Trimming took off 0 bases at V and 0 bases at J, with 12 bases between the two ends. Germline values: CDR1 MNHEY, CDR2 SVGEGT. The CDR3 is 17 amino acids. The CDR3 DNA sequence: TGTGCCAGCAGTTACTCGGGGGGGGTCGGTAGCAATCAGCCCCAGCATTTT. This translates into CASSYSGGVGSNQPQHF.

The chain combines TRBV5-5 with TRBJ2-5; no definite D call. Germline CDR1 SGHKS, CDR2 YYEKEE (reference sequence). Deletions cut 2 bases from V and 5 bases from J, with 10 bases between. This CDR3 region has 13 residues. The CDR3: CASSFGLSETQYF. Here the CDR3 DNA reads TGTGCCAGCAGCTTTGGTTTGAGTGAGACCCAGTACTTC. Together with reference TRBV5-5 and TRBJ2-5, the CDR3 gives the full variable domain: DAGVTQSPTHLIKTRGQQVTLRCSPISGHKSVSWYQQVLGQGPQFIFQYYEKEERGRGNFPDRFSARQFPNYSSELNVNALLLGDSALYLCASSFGLSETQYFGPGTRLLVL.

This rearrangement joins TRBV18 to TRBJ2-3; tentative D call: TRBD2 (7 bases). This CDR3 is 16 amino acids long. Trimming removed 4 bases at V and 3 bases at J, with 17 bases between. CDR1 is KGHSH, CDR2 LQKENI, per germline. CDR3 coding DNA: TGTGCCAGCTCACGAGCGGGAAGGGGGTTGACAGATACGCAGTATTTT. It translates to CASSRAGRGLTDTQYF.

This rearrangement joins TRBV6-5 to TRBJ1-5; D ambiguous. The CDR3 totals 15 residues. Between the trimmed V and J ends, which lost 8 bases and 4 bases, there was a span of 18 bases. The germline V gene encodes CDR1 MNHEY and CDR2 SVGAGI. The CDR3 sequence: CASFLIARGNQPQHF. CDR3 sequence (DNA): TGTGCCAGCTTTCTAATTGCCCGAGGAAATCAGCCCCAGCATTTT.

This clone appeared once. This chain joins TRBV15 and TRBJ2-5; TRBD1 is a possible D gene (5 bases). This CDR3 has 12 residues. Germline V gives CDR1 LNHNV, CDR2 YYDKDF (reference sequence). Trimming removed 8 bases at V and 5 bases at J, with 12 bases between. The DNA of the CDR3 is TGTGCCACCGCTAGGGGTTGGGAGACCCAGTACTTC. It codes for CATARGWETQYF.

The V call is TRBV11-2, the J call TRBJ1-1, with 8 bases aligning to TRBD1. Trimming removed 1 base from V and 1 base from J; junction bases left unmatched: 2. The CDR3 contains 15 residues. Germline V gives CDR1 SGHAT, CDR2 FQNNGV. The CDR3 loop reads CASSLARGRNTEAFF. CDR3 coding DNA: TGTGCCAGCAGCTTAGCCAGGGGGCGGAACACTGAAGCTTTCTTT.

The V and J genes are TRBV11-2 and TRBJ1-6, with 9 positions matching TRBD1. Germline-derived CDR1 and CDR2 are SGHAT and FQNNGV. V shed 4 bases, J shed 8 bases, and the junction held 6 bases outside the gene matches. This CDR3 has 15 amino acids. The CDR3 DNA sequence: TGTGCCAGCAGCTCTACGGGACAGGGACATTCACCCCTCCACTTT. It translates to CASSSTGQGHSPLHF.

The V gene is TRBV4-1, the J gene TRBJ2-1; 8 bases fit TRBD1. Trimming removed 4 bases from V and 8 bases from J; junction bases left unmatched: 7. CDR1 and CDR2 (germline): MGHRA, YSYEKL. The CDR3 extends over 14 amino acids. The CDR3 nucleotides read TGCGCCAGCAGCCGGACAGGGCGAGAGGATGAGCAGTTCTTC. Its protein is CASSRTGREDEQFF.

The CDR3 here is CSASSSPGGYF. The CDR3 nucleotides are TGCAGTGCTAGTTCTTCCCCAGGGGGGTACTTC. This sequence joins TRBV20-1 and TRBJ2-7; 7 bases line up with TRBD1. V lost 3 bases, J lost 12 bases, and 8 bases stayed unmatched. This CDR3 spans 11 amino acids. The V gene's germline CDR1 is DFQATT and CDR2 SNEGSKA (reference sequence).